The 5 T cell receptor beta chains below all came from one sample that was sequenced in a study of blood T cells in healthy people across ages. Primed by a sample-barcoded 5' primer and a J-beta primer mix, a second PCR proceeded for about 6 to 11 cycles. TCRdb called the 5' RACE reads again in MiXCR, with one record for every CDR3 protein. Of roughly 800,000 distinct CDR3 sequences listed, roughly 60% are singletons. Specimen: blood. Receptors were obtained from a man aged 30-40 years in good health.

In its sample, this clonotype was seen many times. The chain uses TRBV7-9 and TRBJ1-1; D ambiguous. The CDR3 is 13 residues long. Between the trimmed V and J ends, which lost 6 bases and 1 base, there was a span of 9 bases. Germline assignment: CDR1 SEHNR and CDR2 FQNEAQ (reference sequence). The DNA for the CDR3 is TGTGCCAGCAGTTTATGGGGGAACACTGAAGCTTTCTTT. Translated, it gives CASSLWGNTEAFF.

The CDR3 is CASSTQDLQPQHF. The CDR3 DNA reads as TGTGCCAGTAGTACCCAGGACCTTCAGCCCCAGCATTTT. This chain connects TRBV19 to TRBJ1-5; D is uncertain. CDR3 length: 13 amino acids. Per germline, CDR1 LNHDA and CDR2 SQIVND (reference sequence). Deletions cut 4 bases from V and 6 bases from J, with 10 bases between.

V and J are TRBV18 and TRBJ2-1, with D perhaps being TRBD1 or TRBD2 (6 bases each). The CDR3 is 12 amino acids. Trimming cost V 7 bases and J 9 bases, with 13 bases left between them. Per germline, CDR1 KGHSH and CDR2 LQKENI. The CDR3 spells CASFPGAGEQFF. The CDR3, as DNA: TGTGCCAGCTTTCCGGGGGCAGGTGAGCAGTTCTTC.

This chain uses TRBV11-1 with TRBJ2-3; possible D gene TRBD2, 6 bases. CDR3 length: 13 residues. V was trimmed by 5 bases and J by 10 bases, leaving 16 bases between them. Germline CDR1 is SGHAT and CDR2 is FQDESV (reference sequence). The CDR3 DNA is TGTGCCAGCAGCGCCACTAAGCCGGGGGCGCAGTATTTT. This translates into CASSATKPGAQYF.

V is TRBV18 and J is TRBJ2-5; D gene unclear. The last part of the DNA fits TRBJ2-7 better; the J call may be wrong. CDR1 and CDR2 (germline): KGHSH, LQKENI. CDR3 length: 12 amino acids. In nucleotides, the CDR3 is TGTGCCAGCTCACGCATTAACTACGAGCAGTACTTC. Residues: CASSRINYEQYF.